The next 20 T cell receptor beta chains were all read from a single sample in a study of cytomegalovirus exposure and HLA in healthy donors. PCR employed 60 Vbeta and 13 Jbeta primers. The data were produced by immunoSEQ multiplex PCR, yet TCRdb's version contains in-frame clones alone and is incomplete. The sample contains roughly 100,000 clones, 60% to 75% of which appear only once. The source material was PBMCs. These receptors were collected from a man aged 60 to 69 in good health and CMV-seronegative.

The rearrangement joins TRBV6-5 to TRBJ1-1; D remains unclear. Trimming took 4 bases from V and 2 from J, leaving 2 bases between them. The length of the CDR3 is 11 residues. Germline V lookup: CDR1 MNHEY, CDR2 SVGAGI. The CDR3 sequence: CASSSNTEAFF. Here the CDR3 DNA reads TGTGCCAGCAGTTCAAACACTGAAGCTTTCTTT.

The CDR3 sequence is CASSLNTNYGYTF. The CDR3 DNA sequence: TGTGCCAGCAGTTTGAACACTAACTATGGCTACACCTTC. The chain combines TRBV28 with TRBJ1-2; unclear D gene. CDR1 is MDHEN, CDR2 SYDVKM, per germline. This CDR3 has 13 amino acids. Between the trimmed V and J ends, which lost 3 bases and 0 bases, there was a span of 5 bases.

This sequence joins TRBV6-5 and TRBJ1-2; TRBD1 aligns across 8 bases. Germline V gene lookup returns CDR1 MNHEY and CDR2 SVGAGI. The ends lost 8 bases at V and 0 bases at J; junction bases unmatched: 5. The CDR3 totals 14 residues. CDR3 coding DNA: TGTGCCAGCGGAGGGACAGGAGCTAACTATGGCTACACCTTC. Its translation is CASGGTGANYGYTF.

This chain joins TRBV4-1 and TRBJ2-7; 8 nucleotides match TRBD1. Per the germline V gene, CDR1 is MGHRA and CDR2 is YSYEKL. J gave up 4 bases and V 4 bases, and 12 bases lay outside the gene matches. This CDR3 has 16 residues. The CDR3: CASSPNQGALEYEQYF. DNA of the CDR3: TGCGCCAGCAGCCCCAACCAGGGGGCCCTCGAATACGAGCAGTACTTC.

The chain has TRBV7-6 and TRBJ2-3, with 13 bases lining up with TRBD2. V was clipped by 6 bases and J by 3 bases; unmatched bases: 9. Germline CDR1 and CDR2: SGHVS and FNYEAQ. This CDR3 has 17 residues. The DNA of the CDR3 is TGTGCCAGCAGTCGTAGACTAGCGGGAGGAACAACAGATACGCAGTATTTT. Translating it yields CASSRRLAGGTTDTQYF. Combining the CDR3 with reference TRBV7-6 and TRBJ2-3 gives the whole variable domain GAGVSQSPRYKVTKRGQDVALRCDPISGHVSLYWYRQALGQGPEFLTYFNYEAQQDKSGLPNDRFSAERPEGSISTLTIQRTEQRDSAMYRCASSRRLAGGTTDTQYFGPGTRLTVL.

A word on this clone: At one boundary the junction diverges from the germline segment, which might be a read error. The rearrangement links TRBV7-9 to TRBJ1-3; weak D call: TRBD1 (6 bases). The CDR3 contains 17 residues. In germline, CDR1 is SEHNR, CDR2 FQNEAQ (reference sequence). The DNA of the CDR3 is TGTTCCAGCAGCTTAGCCGATGCCAGGGGTCCTGGAAACACCATATATTTT. Translated: CSSSLADARGPGNTIYF.

This clone was seen a handful of times. A junction boundary mismatches the germline segment, possibly from a read error. The chain carries TRBV5-1 and TRBJ1-5; D call uncertain. CDR3 length equals 15 residues. Germline lookup yields CDR1 SGHRS and CDR2 YFSETQ. CDR3 DNA: TGCGCCAGCACCTTGGCAGTCCATAGCAATCAGCCCCAGCATTTT. Protein: CASTLAVHSNQPQHF.

The chain is built from TRBV9 and TRBJ1-4; D gene uncertain. CDR1 SGDLS and CDR2 YYNGEE come from the germline V gene. This CDR3 spans 16 amino acids. Trimming stripped 0 bases from V and 0 bases from J, with 9 bases between. CDR3 DNA: TGTGCCAGCAGCGTAGATTTGGCAGCAACTAATGAAAAACTGTTTTTT. Protein sequence: CASSVDLAATNEKLFF.

This chain uses TRBV5-6 with TRBJ2-3, with D unclear. The CDR3 sequence is 13 residues long. Germline lookup yields CDR1 SGHDT and CDR2 YYEEEE. Trimming shortened V by 4 bases and J by 0 bases, and 6 bases separated the two germline ends. As DNA, the CDR3 is TGTGCCAGCAGCCGAGGTAGCACAGATACGCAGTATTTT. Translated, it gives CASSRGSTDTQYF.

The V call is TRBV9, the J call TRBJ2-7; 10 bases map to TRBD1. Germline V gene sequence: CDR1 SGDLS, CDR2 YYNGEE. The CDR3 has 16 residues. V lost 1 base, J lost 6 bases, and 10 bases stayed unmatched. CDR3 sequence: CASSVNPGTGVGEQYF. Written as DNA, the CDR3 is TGTGCCAGCAGCGTAAACCCCGGGACAGGGGTGGGCGAGCAGTACTTC.

J is TRBJ2-5 and V is TRBV18; D may be TRBD1 (8 bases). Trimming pared 0 bases from V and 7 bases from J, leaving 18 bases between. Germline V gene lookup returns CDR1 KGHSH and CDR2 LQKENI. This CDR3 contains 16 residues. This CDR3 is CASSPPGQGGFGTQYF. The DNA of the CDR3 is TGTGCCAGCTCACCACCAGGACAGGGAGGGTTTGGGACCCAGTACTTC.

A few counts support this clone. The chain combines TRBV7-8 with TRBJ2-4; TRBD1 aligns across 7 bases. Per the germline V gene, CDR1 is SGHVS and CDR2 is FQNEAQ. This CDR3 spans 16 amino acids. V was pared by 5 bases and J by 0 bases, with 7 bases of the junction left unmatched. This CDR3 is CASSRQGILAKNIQYF. The CDR3 DNA reads TGTGCCAGCAGCAGACAGGGAATTCTAGCCAAAAACATTCAGTACTTC.

V and J are TRBV9 and TRBJ1-4; D possibly corresponds to TRBD1 (5 bases). CDR3 length: 13 residues. Germline V gene sequence: CDR1 SGDLS, CDR2 YYNGEE. The germline V and J ends were trimmed by 5 bases and 4 bases, with 9 bases remaining between them. The CDR3 region is CASRDDSNEKLFF. The CDR3 DNA sequence: TGTGCCAGCAGGGACGACAGTAATGAAAAACTGTTTTTT.

Here the CDR3 DNA reads TGTGCCAGCTCCGGACAAGCCTTTTTGAACACTGAAGCTTTCTTT. It specifies CASSGQAFLNTEAFF. This rearrangement joins TRBV7-2 to TRBJ1-1; the D gene is possibly TRBD1 (5 bases). Germline values: CDR1 SGHTA, CDR2 FQGNSA. V was pared by 8 bases and J by 0 bases, with 16 bases between. The CDR3 consists of 15 residues.

In its sample, this clone was seen a few times. This chain links TRBV11-2 with TRBJ2-3, with 7 nucleotides matching TRBD2. There are 17 residues in the CDR3. Germline loops: CDR1 SGHAT, CDR2 FQNNGV. Trimming cost V 4 bases and J 1 base; bases outside gene matches: 11. In nucleotides, the CDR3 is TGTGCCAGCAGCTCCTACCCGACTAGCCGGGGCACAGATACGCAGTATTTT. It encodes CASSSYPTSRGTDTQYF.

The J gene is TRBJ1-2, the V gene TRBV7-2, with a tentative D call TRBD1 (5 bases). Per the germline V gene, CDR1 is SGHTA and CDR2 is FQGNSA. The CDR3 length is 14 residues. The V and J ends lost 5 bases and 7 bases respectively, with 17 bases between them. The CDR3 sequence: CASSQTRGGVGYTF. The CDR3 region has the DNA TGTGCCAGCAGCCAAACGAGGGGAGGGGTTGGCTACACCTTC.

The chain couples TRBV6-1 to TRBJ2-2; no clear D gene. V shed 8 bases and J shed 8 bases, with 18 bases lying between them. Germline values: CDR1 MNHNS, CDR2 SASEGT. The CDR3 totals 14 residues. CDR3 region: CASPMSPPTGELFF. The CDR3 DNA sequence: TGTGCCAGCCCTATGAGCCCCCCGACTGGGGAGCTGTTTTTT.

This clone was found a few times. V and J are TRBV29-1 and TRBJ1-4; 9 nucleotides line up with TRBD1. This CDR3 region has 13 residues. V gave up 7 bases and J gave up 7 bases; unmatched junction bases: 7. Germline CDR1 and CDR2: SQVTM and ANQGSEA. CDR3 bases: TGCAGCGCTACAGGGGGCTCGGGTGAAAAACTGTTTTTT. Protein: CSATGGSGEKLFF.

This clone was found once. The J gene is TRBJ2-5, the V gene TRBV5-1; TRBD1 matches at 9 bases. The J call is uncertain, as TRBJ2-7 better fits the DNA end. Germline V CDR1 and CDR2: SGHRS, YFSETQ. This CDR3 region has 15 residues. CDR3 amino acids: CASSLAGQGIGEQYF. CDR3 nucleotide sequence: TGCGCCAGCAGCTTGGCGGGACAGGGAATCGGCGAGCAGTACTTC.

This chain uses TRBV19 with TRBJ1-1; 10 positions match TRBD1. The V segment lost 6 bases and the J segment 3 bases; nucleotides outside the gene matches: 1. Looked up from germline, CDR1 is LNHDA and CDR2 is SQIVND (reference sequence). This CDR3 contains 13 residues. This CDR3 reads CASRDRGDTEAFF. The CDR3 nucleotides read TGTGCCAGTAGGGACAGGGGGGACACTGAAGCTTTCTTT.